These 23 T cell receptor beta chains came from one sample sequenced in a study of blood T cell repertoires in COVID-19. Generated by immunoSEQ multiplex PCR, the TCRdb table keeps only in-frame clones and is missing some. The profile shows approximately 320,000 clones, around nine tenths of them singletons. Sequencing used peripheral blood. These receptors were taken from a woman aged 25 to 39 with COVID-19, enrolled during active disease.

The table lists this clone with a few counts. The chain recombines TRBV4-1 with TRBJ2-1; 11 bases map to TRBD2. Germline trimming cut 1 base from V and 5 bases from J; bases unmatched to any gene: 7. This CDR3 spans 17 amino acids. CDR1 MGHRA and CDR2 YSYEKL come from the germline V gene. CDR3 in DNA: TGCGCCAGCAGCCAAGTCGGGGGGGGACTAGCGGACAATGAGCAGTTCTTC. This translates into CASSQVGGGLADNEQFF.

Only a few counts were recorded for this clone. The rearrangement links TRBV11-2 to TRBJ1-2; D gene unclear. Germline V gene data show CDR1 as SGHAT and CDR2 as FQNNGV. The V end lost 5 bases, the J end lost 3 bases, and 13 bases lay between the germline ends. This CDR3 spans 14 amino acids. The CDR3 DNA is TGTGCCAGCAGCCACTACATCATGGACTATGGCTACACCTTC. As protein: CASSHYIMDYGYTF.

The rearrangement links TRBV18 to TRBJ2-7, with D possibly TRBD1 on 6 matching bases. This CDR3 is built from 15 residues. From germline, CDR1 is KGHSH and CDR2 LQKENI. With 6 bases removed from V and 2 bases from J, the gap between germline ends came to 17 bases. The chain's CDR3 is CASSPTDRTPYEQYF. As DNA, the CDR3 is TGTGCCAGCTCTCCCACCGACAGGACCCCCTACGAGCAGTACTTC.

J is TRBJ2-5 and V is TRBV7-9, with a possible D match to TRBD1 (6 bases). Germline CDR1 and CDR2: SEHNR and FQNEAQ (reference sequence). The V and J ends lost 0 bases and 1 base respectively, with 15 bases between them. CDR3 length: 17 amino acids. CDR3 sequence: CASSLALSGAFQETQYF. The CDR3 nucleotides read TGTGCCAGCAGCTTAGCGCTGTCAGGGGCCTTCCAAGAGACCCAGTACTTC.

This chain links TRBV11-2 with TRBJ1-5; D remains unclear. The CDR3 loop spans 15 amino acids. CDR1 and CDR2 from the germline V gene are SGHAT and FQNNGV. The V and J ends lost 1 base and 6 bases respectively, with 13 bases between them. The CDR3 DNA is TGTGCCAGCAGCTTAGGACCTGAAGGCGGTCAGCCCCAGCATTTT. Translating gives CASSLGPEGGQPQHF. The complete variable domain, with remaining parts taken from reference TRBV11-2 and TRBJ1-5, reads EAGVAQSPRYKIIEKRQSVAFWCNPISGHATLYWYQQILGQGPKLLIQFQNNGVVDDSQLPKDRFSAERLKGVDSTLKIQPAKLEDSAVYLCASSLGPEGGQPQHFGDGTRLSIL.

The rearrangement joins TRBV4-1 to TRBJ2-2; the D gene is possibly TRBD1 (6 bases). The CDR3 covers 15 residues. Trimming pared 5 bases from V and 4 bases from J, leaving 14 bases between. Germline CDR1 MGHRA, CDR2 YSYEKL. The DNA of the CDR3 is TGCGCCAGCAGCTTGTTTGGACAGTCCACCGGGGAGCTGTTTTTT. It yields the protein CASSLFGQSTGELFF.

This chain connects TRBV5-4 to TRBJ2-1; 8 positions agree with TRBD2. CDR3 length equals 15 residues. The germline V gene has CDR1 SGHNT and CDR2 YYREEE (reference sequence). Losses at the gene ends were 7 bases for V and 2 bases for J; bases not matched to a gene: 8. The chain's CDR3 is CASREGTSPYNEQFF. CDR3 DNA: TGTGCCAGCCGCGAGGGGACTAGTCCCTACAATGAGCAGTTCTTC.

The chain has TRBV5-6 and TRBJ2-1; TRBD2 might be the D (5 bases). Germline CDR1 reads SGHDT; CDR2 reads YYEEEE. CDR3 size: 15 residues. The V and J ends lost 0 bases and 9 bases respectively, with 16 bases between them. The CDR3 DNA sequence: TGTGCCAGCAGCTTGGTTTTTCCGGGGAATCCTGAGCAGTTCTTC. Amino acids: CASSLVFPGNPEQFF.

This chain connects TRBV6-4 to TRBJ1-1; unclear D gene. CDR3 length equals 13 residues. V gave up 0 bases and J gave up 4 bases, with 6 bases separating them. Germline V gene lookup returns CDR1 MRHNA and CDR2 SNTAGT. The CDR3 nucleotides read TGTGCCAGCAGTGACTCGTCCAGCACTGAAGCTTTCTTT. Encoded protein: CASSDSSSTEAFF.

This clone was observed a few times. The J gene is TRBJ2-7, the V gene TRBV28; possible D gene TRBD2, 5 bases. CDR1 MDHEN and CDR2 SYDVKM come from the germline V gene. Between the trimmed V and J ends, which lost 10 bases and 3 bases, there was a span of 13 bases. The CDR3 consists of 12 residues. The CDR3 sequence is CAIEGRNYEQYF. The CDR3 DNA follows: TGTGCCATCGAGGGCCGCAACTACGAGCAGTACTTC. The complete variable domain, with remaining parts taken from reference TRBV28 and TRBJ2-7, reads DVKVTQSSRYLVKRTGEKVFLECVQDMDHENMFWYRQDPGLGLRLIYFSYDVKMKEKGDIPEGYSVSREKKERFSLILESASTNQTSMYLCAIEGRNYEQYFGPGTRLTVT.

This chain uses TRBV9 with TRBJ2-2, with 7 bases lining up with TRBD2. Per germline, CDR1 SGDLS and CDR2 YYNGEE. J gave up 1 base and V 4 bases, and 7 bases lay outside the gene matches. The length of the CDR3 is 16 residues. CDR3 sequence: CASSIRGGLNTGELFF. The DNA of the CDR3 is TGTGCCAGCAGCATCCGCGGGGGATTGAACACCGGGGAGCTGTTTTTT.

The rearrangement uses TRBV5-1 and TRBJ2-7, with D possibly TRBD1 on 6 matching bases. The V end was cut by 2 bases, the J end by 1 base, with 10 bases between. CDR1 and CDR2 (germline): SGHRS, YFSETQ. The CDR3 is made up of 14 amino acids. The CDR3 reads CASSFGQSSYEQYF. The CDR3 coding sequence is TGCGCCAGCAGCTTCGGACAGTCATCCTACGAGCAGTACTTC.

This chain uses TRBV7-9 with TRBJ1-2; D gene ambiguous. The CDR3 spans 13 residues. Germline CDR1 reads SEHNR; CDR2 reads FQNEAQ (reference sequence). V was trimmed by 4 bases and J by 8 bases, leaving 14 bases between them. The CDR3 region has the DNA TGTGCCAGCAGCTCCTCCACCGGAGGGGGCTACACCTTC. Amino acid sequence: CASSSSTGGGYTF.

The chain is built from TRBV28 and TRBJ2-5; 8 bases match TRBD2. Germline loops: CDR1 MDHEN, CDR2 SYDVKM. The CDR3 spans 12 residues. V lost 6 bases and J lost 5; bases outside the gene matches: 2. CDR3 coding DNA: TGTGCCAGCAGCCCGGGAGGGGAGACCCAGTACTTC. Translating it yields CASSPGGETQYF.

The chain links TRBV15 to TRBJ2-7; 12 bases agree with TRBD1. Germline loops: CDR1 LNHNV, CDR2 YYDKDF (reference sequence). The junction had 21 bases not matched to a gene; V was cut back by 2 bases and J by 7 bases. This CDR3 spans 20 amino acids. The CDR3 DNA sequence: TGTGCCACCAGCAGATACCCGTTGCTCGTGGGACAGGGGGCCCCTGGGGAGCAGTACTTC. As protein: CATSRYPLLVGQGAPGEQYF.

The CDR3 protein is CASSFSQTPSHEQFF. CDR3 in DNA: TGCGCCAGCAGCTTTTCCCAAACACCATCCCATGAGCAGTTCTTC. V gene TRBV5-1 combines with J gene TRBJ2-1; D is unresolved. The V end lost 2 bases, the J end lost 8 bases, and 17 bases lay between the germline ends. The germline CDR1 and CDR2 sequences are SGHRS and YFSETQ. The CDR3 is made up of 15 amino acids.

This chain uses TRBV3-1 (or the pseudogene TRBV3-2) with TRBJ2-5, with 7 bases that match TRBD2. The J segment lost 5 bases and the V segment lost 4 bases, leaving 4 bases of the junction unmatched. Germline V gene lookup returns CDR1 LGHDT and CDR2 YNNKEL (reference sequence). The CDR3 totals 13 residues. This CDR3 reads CASSPRDYETQYF. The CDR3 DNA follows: TGTGCCAGCAGCCCCCGGGACTATGAGACCCAGTACTTC.

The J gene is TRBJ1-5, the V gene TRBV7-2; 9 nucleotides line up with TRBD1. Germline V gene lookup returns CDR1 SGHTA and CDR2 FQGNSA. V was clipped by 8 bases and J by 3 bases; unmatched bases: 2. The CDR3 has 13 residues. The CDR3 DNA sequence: TGTGCCAGCGGACAGGGGATCAATCAGCCCCAGCATTTT. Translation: CASGQGINQPQHF. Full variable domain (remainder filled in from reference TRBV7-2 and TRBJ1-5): GAGVSQSPSNKVTEKGKDVELRCDPISGHTALYWYRQSLGQGLEFLIYFQGNSAPDKSGLPSDRFSAERTGGSVSTLTIQRTQQEDSAVYLCASGQGINQPQHFGDGTRLSIL.

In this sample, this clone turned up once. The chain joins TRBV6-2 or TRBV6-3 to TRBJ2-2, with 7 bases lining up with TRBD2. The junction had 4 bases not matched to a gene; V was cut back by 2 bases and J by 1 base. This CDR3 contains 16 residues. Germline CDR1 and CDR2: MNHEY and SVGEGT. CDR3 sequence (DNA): TGTGCCAGCAGTTACCCAGCGGGGCTGAACACCGGGGAGCTGTTTTTT. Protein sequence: CASSYPAGLNTGELFF.

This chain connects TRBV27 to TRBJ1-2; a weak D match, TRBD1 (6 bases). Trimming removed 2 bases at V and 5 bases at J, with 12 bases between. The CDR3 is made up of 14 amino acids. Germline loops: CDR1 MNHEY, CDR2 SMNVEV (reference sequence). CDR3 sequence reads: CASSLGGQLYGYTF. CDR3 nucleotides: TGTGCCAGCAGTTTAGGCGGACAGCTTTATGGCTACACCTTC.

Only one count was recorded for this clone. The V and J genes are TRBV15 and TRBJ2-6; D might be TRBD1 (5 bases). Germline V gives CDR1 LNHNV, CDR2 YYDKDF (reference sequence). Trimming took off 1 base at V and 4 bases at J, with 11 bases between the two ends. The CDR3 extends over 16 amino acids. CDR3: CATSRGQGTGANVLTF. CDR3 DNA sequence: TGTGCCACCAGCAGAGGTCAGGGAACCGGGGCCAACGTCCTGACTTTC.

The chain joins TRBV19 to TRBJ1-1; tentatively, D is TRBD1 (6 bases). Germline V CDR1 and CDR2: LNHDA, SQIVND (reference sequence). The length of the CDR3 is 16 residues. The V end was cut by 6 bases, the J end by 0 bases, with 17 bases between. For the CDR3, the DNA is TGTGCCAGTAGCCCCGCAACTGGGACACTGAACACTGAAGCTTTCTTT. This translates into CASSPATGTLNTEAFF. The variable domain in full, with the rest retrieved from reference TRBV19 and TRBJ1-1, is DGGITQSPKYLFRKEGQNVTLSCEQNLNHDAMYWYRQDPGQGLRLIYYSQIVNDFQKGDIAEGYSVSREKKESFPLTVTSAQKNPTAFYLCASSPATGTLNTEAFFGQGTRLTVV.

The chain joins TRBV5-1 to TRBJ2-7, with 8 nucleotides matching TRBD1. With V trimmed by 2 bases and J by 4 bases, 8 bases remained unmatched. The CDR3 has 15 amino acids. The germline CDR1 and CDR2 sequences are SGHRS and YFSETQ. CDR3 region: CASSFPGQAKYEQYF. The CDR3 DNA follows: TGCGCCAGCAGCTTTCCGGGACAGGCTAAGTACGAGCAGTACTTC.